This T cell receptor (beta chain) was identified during a study of CD8 T cells in ankylosing spondylitis. Broader study findings: Apparently characteristic of ankylosing spondylitis blood was a TCR beta motif (about 8 highly homologous variants).

This clonotype was seen many times. Its antigen is undetermined. TCRdb reprocessed the 5' RACE reads with MiXCR, giving one entry per CDR3 protein. The table has 500,000 to 650,000 distinct CDR3 sequences, roughly 5.2% seen once. Sequencing input: blood, either unsorted or a sorted T cell fraction (not recorded which). This receptor was obtained from a male donor with ankylosing spondylitis.

The CDR3 protein is CASSIRLARYQETQYF. The CDR3 DNA sequence: TGTGCCAGCAGCATCAGACTAGCGAGGTACCAAGAGACCCAGTACTTC. This sequence joins TRBV7-9 and TRBJ2-5; 8 nucleotides match TRBD2. V shed 5 bases and J 0 bases; nucleotides not matched to a gene: 8. Germline lookup yields CDR1 SEHNR and CDR2 FQNEAQ (reference sequence). CDR3 size: 16 residues. Looking up the rest from reference TRBV7-9 and TRBJ2-5 gives the full variable domain: DTGVSQNPRHKITKRGQNVTFRCDPISEHNRLYWYRQTLGQGPEFLTYFQNEAQLEKSRLLSDRFSAERPKGSFSTLEIQRTEQGDSAMYLCASSIRLARYQETQYFGPGTRLLVL.